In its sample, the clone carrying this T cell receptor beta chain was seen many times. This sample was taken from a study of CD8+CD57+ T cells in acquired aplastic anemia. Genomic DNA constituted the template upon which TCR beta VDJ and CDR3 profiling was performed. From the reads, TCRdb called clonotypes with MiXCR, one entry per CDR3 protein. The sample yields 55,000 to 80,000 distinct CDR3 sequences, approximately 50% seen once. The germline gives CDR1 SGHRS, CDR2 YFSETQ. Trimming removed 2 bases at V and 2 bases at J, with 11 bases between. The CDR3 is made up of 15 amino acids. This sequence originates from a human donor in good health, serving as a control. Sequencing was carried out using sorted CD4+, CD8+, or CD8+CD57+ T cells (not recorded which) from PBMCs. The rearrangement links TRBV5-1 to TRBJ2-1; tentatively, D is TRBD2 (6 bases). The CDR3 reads CASSFYRGTYNEQFF. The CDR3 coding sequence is TGCGCCAGCAGCTTTTACCGGGGGACCTACAATGAGCAGTTCTTC.